Reported below is one T cell receptor beta chain. Germline V gene sequence: CDR1 KGHSH, CDR2 LQKENI. The CDR3 runs to 17 residues. Trimming took 2 bases from V and 3 from J, leaving 17 bases between them. In the authors' workflow: The assay estimated nucleated cells by amplifying reference gene primers. Sequencing was performed with immunoSEQ multiplex PCR; in TCRdb, only in-frame clones are kept and a portion is missing. V, J and clone size were drawn from that table, and D and trimming were deduced from the DNA. This table has 200,000 or so clones, 88% appearing once. The data were obtained in a study of blood T cell repertoires in COVID-19.

The TCR originated in a man between 65 and 80 years old with acute or convalescent COVID-19. The specimen was peripheral blood. The chain has TRBV18 and TRBJ1-5; D uncertain. CDR3 loop: CASSPTLAEANNQPQHF. In DNA, the CDR3 is TGTGCCAGCTCACCAACCCTCGCGGAAGCAAACAATCAGCCCCAGCATTTT.